The clone carrying this T cell receptor beta chain was seen more than once but under ten times. This sample was taken from a study of cytomegalovirus exposure and HLA in healthy donors. PCR primers comprised 60 Vbeta and 13 Jbeta primers. Some clones are missing from TCRdb's copy, which holds only in-frame ones; the method was immunoSEQ multiplex PCR. Among 150,000 to 200,000 clones listed, approximately 80% were seen once. The CDR3 sequence is 14 residues long. Germline lookup yields CDR1 SEHNR and CDR2 FQNEAQ (reference sequence). The V gene lost 4 bases and the J gene lost 2 bases, with 11 bases spanning the gap.

The chain carries TRBV7-9 and TRBJ1-1; D is perhaps TRBD1 (6 bases). This receptor was obtained from a woman between 25 and 40 years old in good health and CMV-seropositive. The sample comprised PBMCs. CDR3 sequence (DNA): TGTGCCAGCAGCTCCCGAGGGGGTAACACTGAAGCTTTCTTT. Protein sequence: CASSSRGGNTEAFF.